This TCR beta chain was recovered during a study of blood T cell repertoires in COVID-19. Some clones are missing from TCRdb's copy, which holds only in-frame ones; the method was immunoSEQ multiplex PCR. The repertoire holds roughly 100,000 clones, 70% to 80% seen once, with 0.75% to 1% in the top ten. The CDR3 length is 14 residues. The germline V gene encodes CDR1 KGHDR and CDR2 SFDVKD. Trimming left V 7 bases short and J 0 bases short, with 10 bases between. The sequence was obtained from a human donor with acute or convalescent COVID-19. The donor label of this sample is uncertain. The V and J genes are TRBV24-1 and TRBJ2-3, with a weak D call TRBD1 (5 bases). Material for sequencing was peripheral blood. The CDR3 DNA reads as TGTGCCACCAGCAGGGTTTCTAGCACAGATACGCAGTATTTT. Encoded protein: CATSRVSSTDTQYF.